This record covers a single T cell receptor beta chain. This entry belongs to a study of cytomegalovirus exposure and HLA in healthy donors. Study information: A data release that came early held some 84 million unique TCRs from HLA-typed donors.

Every donor was a healthy person donating bone marrow. This CDR3 comprises 14 residues. V was clipped by 3 bases and J by 4 bases; unmatched bases: 4. Germline-derived CDR1 and CDR2 are GTSNPN and SVGIG (reference sequence). PCR was performed using 60 Vbeta and 13 Jbeta primers. The protocol was immunoSEQ multiplex PCR, while the TCRdb copy is restricted to in-frame clones and leaves out a portion. The sample carries over 200,000 clones, just over 75% recorded once. Sequenced: PBMCs. The receptor's source is a woman aged 60-70 years in good health and CMV-seropositive. This sequence joins TRBV30 and TRBJ1-5; 9 bases are shared with TRBD1. In nucleotides, the CDR3 is TGTGCCTGGAGAGGACAGGGGAATAATCAGCCCCAGCATTTT. It codes for CAWRGQGNNQPQHF.